This T cell receptor beta chain was sequenced during a study of T cells after yellow fever vaccination. Across the whole study: Preparation used SMART-Seq v4 Ultra Low Input for the low-cell-number fractions.

For TCR, cDNA came from 5'RACE template switching, which added a universal primer site and UMIs. In TCRdb, the 5' RACE reads were re-called with MiXCR into one record per CDR3 protein. The table records under 550,000 distinct CDR3 sequences, around a fifth of them present only once. CDR3 length: 12 amino acids. The germline gives CDR1 MNHEY, CDR2 SVGEGT. V dropped 4 bases and J dropped 8 bases, with 9 bases sitting between them. The receptor comes from a man younger than 35 who received the YFV17D yellow fever vaccine. The material sequenced was PBMCs, taken about 21 days after the first yellow fever vaccination. The V gene is TRBV6-2 or TRBV6-3, the J gene TRBJ2-1; D not resolved. The CDR3 loop reads CASSLGSHEQFF. CDR3 DNA sequence: TGTGCCAGCAGTTTGGGTTCCCATGAGCAGTTCTTC.